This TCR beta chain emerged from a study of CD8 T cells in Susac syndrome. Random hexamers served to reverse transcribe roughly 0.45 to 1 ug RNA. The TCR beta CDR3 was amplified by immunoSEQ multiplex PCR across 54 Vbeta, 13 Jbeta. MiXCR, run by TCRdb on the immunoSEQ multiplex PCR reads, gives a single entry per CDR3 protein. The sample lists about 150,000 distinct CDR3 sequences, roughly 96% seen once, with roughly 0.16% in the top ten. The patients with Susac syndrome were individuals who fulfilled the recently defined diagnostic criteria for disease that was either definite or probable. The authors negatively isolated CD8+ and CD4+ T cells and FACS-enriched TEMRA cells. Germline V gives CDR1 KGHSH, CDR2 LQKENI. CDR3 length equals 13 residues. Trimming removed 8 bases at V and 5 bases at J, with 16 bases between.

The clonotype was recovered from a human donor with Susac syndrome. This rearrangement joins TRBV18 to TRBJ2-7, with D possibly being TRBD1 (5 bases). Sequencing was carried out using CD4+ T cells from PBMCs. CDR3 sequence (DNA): TGTGCCAGCGGTGACGGGTTAGGGGACGAGCAGTACTTC. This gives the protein CASGDGLGDEQYF.